Below, one TCR beta chain is given with its context. The sample comes from a study of blood T cell repertoires in COVID-19. Study at large: The United States, Italy and Spain provided the acute and convalescent COVID-19 samples. T cells, B-cell-depleted T cells, or PBMCs supplied cDNA or gDNA.

Original processing notes: Estimated nucleated cell counts came from reference gene primer amplification. The repertoire was sequenced with immunoSEQ multiplex PCR; TCRdb's copy has only in-frame clones and lacks some. The D gene and trimming were derived from the DNA, and the V and J assignments and clone size from that table. The table shows some 150,000 clones, with over 75% occurring only once. Per the germline V gene, CDR1 is SGDLS and CDR2 is YYNGEE. The CDR3 has 15 amino acids. Trimming cost V 3 bases and J 2 bases; bases outside gene matches: 6. The rearrangement links TRBV9 to TRBJ2-3, with 7 nucleotides matching TRBD1. The TCR sequence derives from a woman in her thirties or forties with acute or convalescent COVID-19. Sequencing input: peripheral blood. The CDR3 protein is CASSATGPFTDTQYF. CDR3 sequence (DNA): TGTGCCAGCAGCGCGACAGGGCCTTTCACAGATACGCAGTATTTT.